Below are 28 T cell receptor beta chains sequenced from a single sample in a study of human T cells and chemical hapten exposure. This sample's time point: pre-sensitization, week 0. The treatment here: therapeutic diphenylcyclopropenone sensitization with weekly scalp DPC. Total RNA extraction was carried out from unfractionated whole blood. Each CDR3 protein gets one entry after TCRdb re-called the RACE reads with MiXCR. This sample has fewer than 45,000 distinct CDR3 sequences, with roughly 12% found just once. The source material was whole blood, sampled in connection with sensitization to the hapten diphenylcyclopropenone (DPC). Receptors originate from a woman in her forties with alopecia areata. Some clones in this sample may be carry-over from other donors' samples.

The V and J genes are TRBV10-2 and TRBJ1-1; D may be TRBD1 (6 bases). Deletions cut 5 bases from V and 6 bases from J, with 10 bases between. Looked up from germline, CDR1 is WSHSY and CDR2 is SAAADI. The CDR3 extends over 12 amino acids. The CDR3 bases are TGCGCCAGCAGTTCGGGGGCCGCTGAAGCTTTCTTT. Translation gives CASSSGAAEAFF.

This chain links TRBV28 with TRBJ1-5; D is unresolved. In germline, CDR1 is MDHEN, CDR2 SYDVKM. Trimming took 6 bases from V and 0 from J, leaving 3 bases between them. This CDR3 is built from 12 residues. CDR3 sequence (DNA): TGTGCCAGCAGACCTAGCAATCAGCCCCAGCATTTT. As protein: CASRPSNQPQHF.

This clonotype showed up just a few times. The rearrangement joins TRBV7-9 to TRBJ2-3; D is unclear. V was cut by 2 bases and J by 3 bases, with 12 bases left in between. Germline CDR1 and CDR2: SEHNR and FQNEAQ (reference sequence). CDR3 length equals 15 residues. The CDR3 bases are TGTGCCAGCAGCTTAACGCAGTCCTCTACAGATACGCAGTATTTT. Protein: CASSLTQSSTDTQYF.

Ten or more counts support this clonotype. The gene calls are TRBV28 and TRBJ2-5; 7 bases fit TRBD2. The CDR3 contains 12 residues. Germline V CDR1 and CDR2: MDHEN, SYDVKM. V shed 7 bases, J shed 4 bases, and the junction held 3 bases outside the gene matches. CDR3 amino acids: CASMGGVETQYF. The DNA for the CDR3 is TGTGCCAGCATGGGGGGGGTAGAGACCCAGTACTTC. Based on the CDR3 plus reference TRBV28 and TRBJ2-5, the full variable domain is DVKVTQSSRYLVKRTGEKVFLECVQDMDHENMFWYRQDPGLGLRLIYFSYDVKMKEKGDIPEGYSVSREKKERFSLILESASTNQTSMYLCASMGGVETQYFGPGTRLLVL.

This clonotype was counted a few times. This chain connects TRBV7-2 to TRBJ2-5; the D gene is possibly TRBD1 (6 bases). The CDR3 is made up of 12 amino acids. Trimming pared 5 bases from V and 9 bases from J, leaving 13 bases between. From germline, CDR1 is SGHTA and CDR2 FQGNSA. In DNA, the CDR3 is TGTGCCAGCAGCACCACAGGGAAGGCCCAGTACTTC. This translates into CASSTTGKAQYF. The variable domain in full, with the rest retrieved from reference TRBV7-2 and TRBJ2-5, is GAGVSQSPSNKVTEKGKDVELRCDPISGHTALYWYRQSLGQGLEFLIYFQGNSAPDKSGLPSDRFSAERTGGSVSTLTIQRTQQEDSAVYLCASSTTGKAQYFGPGTRLLVL.

Ten or more counts support this clonotype. The chain recombines TRBV3-1 with TRBJ2-1; D might be TRBD2 (5 bases). CDR1 is LGHDT, CDR2 YNNKEL, per germline (reference sequence). CDR3 length: 15 amino acids. V was pared by 5 bases and J by 6 bases, with 17 bases between. The CDR3 region has the DNA TGTGCCAGCAGCTTTACAAGCGGTCGTACCAATGAGCAGTTCTTC. It encodes CASSFTSGRTNEQFF.

The rearrangement links TRBV21-1 to TRBJ2-2; no check of the table's D call, TRBD2, against the DNA was made. TRBV21-1 is deemed a pseudogene. The CDR3 length is 17 residues. In DNA, the CDR3 is TGTGCCAGCAGCAAAGTAGACAGCGGGAGTCGGAGCGGGGAGCTGTTTTTT. This encodes CASSKVDSGSRSGELFF.

This clonotype was recorded at least ten times. This chain uses TRBV29-1 with TRBJ2-3; D possibly matches TRBD1 or TRBD2 (5 bases each). The germline V gene encodes CDR1 SQVTM and CDR2 ANQGSEA. There are 18 residues in the CDR3. The ends were cut back, 5 bases at V and 0 bases at J, with 24 bases in the middle. CDR3 amino acids: CSVRSSLSQRGSTDTQYF. For the CDR3, the DNA is TGCAGCGTTAGAAGTTCACTCAGCCAGAGGGGCAGCACAGATACGCAGTATTTT.

The V and J genes are TRBV7-3 and TRBJ2-5; D is perhaps TRBD2 (5 bases). V lost 1 base, J lost 4 bases, and 13 bases lay in between. This CDR3 is 15 amino acids long. Germline assignment: CDR1 SGHTA and CDR2 FQGTGA. The CDR3 loop is CASSLSGLARETQYF. The CDR3 DNA is TGTGCCAGCAGCTTAAGCGGTCTAGCCCGAGAGACCCAGTACTTC.

This clonotype appeared many times. The V and J genes are TRBV10-1 and TRBJ2-7, with D uncertain. The CDR3 extends over 12 amino acids. With 3 bases removed from V and 6 bases from J, the gap between germline ends came to 9 bases. Germline assignment: CDR1 WNHNN and CDR2 SYGVQD (reference sequence). In DNA form, the CDR3 reads TGCGCCAGCAGTGATGGCCCCCGCGAGCAGTACTTC. Its translation is CASSDGPREQYF.

The chain combines TRBV6-5 with TRBJ1-2, with 8 bases that match TRBD1. Germline V gene data show CDR1 as MNHEY and CDR2 as SVGAGI. V trimming: 2 bases; J trimming: 4 bases; junction bases outside the gene matches: 6. The CDR3 extends over 15 amino acids. CDR3 sequence (DNA): TGTGCCAGCAGTTACGGGACAGGAGTTATCTATGGCTACACCTTC. Translation: CASSYGTGVIYGYTF.

There are many counts of this clonotype. The chain uses TRBV20-1 and TRBJ2-7; maybe TRBD1 (6 bases). CDR3 length: 12 residues. V dropped 5 bases and J dropped 3 bases, with 11 bases sitting between them. CDR1 and CDR2 (germline): DFQATT, SNEGSKA (reference sequence). In DNA, the CDR3 is TGCAGTGCTGGCGGACAGTTCTACGAGCAGTACTTC. Encoded protein: CSAGGQFYEQYF.

V gene TRBV7-2 combines with J gene TRBJ1-1, with D maybe TRBD1 (6 bases). Germline V gene sequence: CDR1 SGHTA, CDR2 FQGNSA. The length of the CDR3 is 12 residues. V was trimmed by 2 bases and J by 10 bases, leaving 11 bases between them. The CDR3 reads CASSLSGGVAFF. CDR3 coding DNA: TGTGCCAGCAGCTTATCTGGGGGCGTAGCTTTCTTT. Variable domain in full (rest from reference TRBV7-2 and TRBJ1-1): GAGVSQSPSNKVTEKGKDVELRCDPISGHTALYWYRQSLGQGLEFLIYFQGNSAPDKSGLPSDRFSAERTGGSVSTLTIQRTQQEDSAVYLCASSLSGGVAFFGQGTRLTVV.

This clonotype was found many times. The chain recombines TRBV12-3 or TRBV12-4 with TRBJ2-3; no definite D call. This CDR3 has 14 residues. With 5 bases removed from V and 2 bases from J, the gap between germline ends came to 11 bases. CDR3 sequence (DNA): TGTGCCAGCAGTCAGCCTTCTTCCACAGATACGCAGTATTTT. The encoded protein is CASSQPSSTDTQYF.

Ten or more counts support this clonotype. CDR3 sequence (DNA): TGTGCCAGCAGCCCTTCCTCTAGCGGGAGTTTACTTGCTGAGCAGTTCTTC. Amino acids: CASSPSSSGSLLAEQFF. The gene calls are TRBV14 and TRBJ2-1; 10 bases agree with TRBD2. Germline V gene sequence: CDR1 SGHDN, CDR2 FVKESK. The CDR3 has 17 amino acids. The V and J ends lost 4 bases and 9 bases, in that order; junction bases with no gene match: 15.

The V call is TRBV11-2, the J call TRBJ1-6; 9 nucleotides match TRBD1. V was pared by 5 bases and J by 10 bases, with 9 bases of the junction left unmatched. The CDR3 spans 15 residues. CDR1 and CDR2 (germline): SGHAT, FQNNGV. The CDR3 loop is CASSPGDREESPLHF. The CDR3, as DNA: TGTGCCAGCAGCCCCGGGGACAGGGAGGAATCACCCCTCCACTTT.

This clonotype was seen ten or more times. The genes are TRBV19 and TRBJ1-2, with D possibly being TRBD1 (6 bases). Deletions cut 3 bases from V and 5 bases from J, with 13 bases between. The CDR3 is 14 amino acids. CDR1 and CDR2 (germline): LNHDA, SQIVND (reference sequence). For the CDR3, the DNA is TGTGCCAGTAGTATCGGGGGCGTACCGTATGGCTACACCTTC. It translates to CASSIGGVPYGYTF.

This clonotype was found a few times. This sequence joins TRBV5-1 and TRBJ2-1; 12 bases line up with TRBD2. The J segment lost 6 bases and the V segment lost 4 bases, leaving 11 bases of the junction unmatched. The V gene's germline CDR1 is SGHRS and CDR2 YFSETQ. This CDR3 spans 17 amino acids. The CDR3 spells CASSPGLAGLRGNEQFF. The CDR3 DNA sequence: TGCGCCAGCAGCCCTGGACTAGCGGGACTACGGGGCAATGAGCAGTTCTTC.

This clonotype was seen many times. The V and J genes are TRBV4-3 and TRBJ2-6; D gene uncertain. The CDR3 runs to 17 residues. Germline CDR1 is LGHNA and CDR2 is YSLEER. Trimming cost V 1 base and J 0 bases, with 10 bases left between them. CDR3 in DNA: TGCGCCAGCAGCCAAGGGGGATCCGCCTCTGGGGCCAACGTCCTGACTTTC. It is translated as CASSQGGSASGANVLTF.

This clonotype was recorded many times. The CDR3 reads CASNTRDNYQPQHF. The DNA of the CDR3 is TGTGCCAGCAACACCCGGGACAACTATCAGCCCCAGCATTTT. V is TRBV6-2 or TRBV6-3 and J is TRBJ1-5, with a tentative D call TRBD1 (6 bases). V lost 7 bases, J lost 5 bases, and 15 bases lay in between. The CDR3 has 14 residues. Per the germline V gene, CDR1 is MNHEY and CDR2 is SVGEGT.

V is TRBV28 and J is TRBJ1-1; D is possibly TRBD1 (5 bases). Germline values: CDR1 MDHEN, CDR2 SYDVKM. The CDR3 loop spans 15 amino acids. Trimming removed 3 bases at V and 0 bases at J, with 11 bases between. The CDR3 bases are TGTGCCAGCAGTTTTTACAGGACCATGAACACTGAAGCTTTCTTT. Amino acid sequence: CASSFYRTMNTEAFF.

In its sample, this clonotype was seen many times. The chain uses TRBV5-4 and TRBJ2-6; D is ambiguous. Germline V CDR1 and CDR2: SGHNT, YYREEE (reference sequence). V lost 0 bases and J lost 4, with 8 bases in between. The CDR3 loop spans 15 amino acids. As DNA, the CDR3 is TGTGCCAGCAGCTTGGGCGGCATAGGGGCCAACGTCCTGACTTTC. It codes for CASSLGGIGANVLTF.

This chain uses TRBV29-1 with TRBJ2-3; D ambiguous. Trimming removed 4 bases at V and 0 bases at J, with 11 bases between. This CDR3 has 14 residues. CDR1 SQVTM and CDR2 ANQGSEA come from the germline V gene. For the CDR3, the DNA is TGCAGCGTTGTAACTGTTGCTAGCACAGATACGCAGTATTTT. Its protein product is CSVVTVASTDTQYF.

The chain recombines TRBV28 with TRBJ2-1; TRBD1 is a possible D gene (5 bases). Deletions cut 6 bases from V and 0 bases from J, with 9 bases between. Looked up from germline, CDR1 is MDHEN and CDR2 is SYDVKM. The CDR3 is made up of 14 amino acids. The CDR3: CASRPDSSYNEQFF. DNA for the CDR3: TGTGCCAGCAGACCCGACAGCTCCTACAATGAGCAGTTCTTC.

This clonotype was observed at least ten times. This chain links TRBV15 with TRBJ2-3; TRBD1 or TRBD2 may be the D gene (5 bases each). The CDR3 sequence is 17 residues long. V was pared by 1 base and J by 3 bases, with 17 bases between. CDR1 and CDR2 from the germline V gene are LNHNV and YYDKDF (reference sequence). CDR3 in amino acids: CATSRVGVSGRTDTQYF. In nucleotides, the CDR3 is TGTGCCACCAGCAGAGTGGGGGTCAGCGGCCGAACAGATACGCAGTATTTT.

This clonotype was counted only a few times. In DNA, the CDR3 is TGTGCCAGCAGTTACGCGGGGGGGAATGAGCAGTTCTTC. Protein product: CASSYAGGNEQFF. The V and J genes are TRBV6-5 and TRBJ2-1; TRBD2 agrees at 9 bases. Per the germline V gene, CDR1 is MNHEY and CDR2 is SVGAGI. This CDR3 comprises 13 residues. V shed 2 bases and J 7 bases; nucleotides not matched to a gene: 0.

This clonotype was detected many times. This chain uses TRBV20-1 with TRBJ1-1; 8 positions match TRBD1. Germline CDR1 and CDR2: DFQATT and SNEGSKA (reference sequence). This CDR3 region has 15 residues. V was clipped by 3 bases and J by 4 bases; unmatched bases: 10. The CDR3 DNA is TGCAGTGCTAGTTCGGCAGGGGGCTTTTCCACTGAAGCTTTCTTT. It codes for CSASSAGGFSTEAFF.

A few counts support this clonotype. The chain is built from TRBV28 and TRBJ2-2; tentatively, D is TRBD1 (7 bases). Germline CDR1 and CDR2: MDHEN and SYDVKM. The germline V and J ends were trimmed by 6 bases and 5 bases, with 16 bases remaining between them. There are 15 residues in the CDR3. The CDR3 reads CASRPRGAGTGELFF. For the CDR3, the DNA is TGTGCCAGCAGGCCCAGGGGGGCGGGGACCGGGGAGCTGTTTTTT.